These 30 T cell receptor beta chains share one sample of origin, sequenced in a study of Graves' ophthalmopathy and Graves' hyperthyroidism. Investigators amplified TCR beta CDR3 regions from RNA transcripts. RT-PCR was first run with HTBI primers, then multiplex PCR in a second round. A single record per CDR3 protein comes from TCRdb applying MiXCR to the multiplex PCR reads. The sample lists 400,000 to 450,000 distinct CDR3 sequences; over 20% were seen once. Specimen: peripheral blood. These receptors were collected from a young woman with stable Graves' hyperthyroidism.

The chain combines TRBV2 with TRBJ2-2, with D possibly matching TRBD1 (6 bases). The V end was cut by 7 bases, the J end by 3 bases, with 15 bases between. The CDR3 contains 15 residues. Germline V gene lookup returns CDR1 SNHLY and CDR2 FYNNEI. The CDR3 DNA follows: TGTGCCAGCACCCCTACGACAGGCTACACCGGGGAGCTGTTTTTT. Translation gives CASTPTTGYTGELFF.

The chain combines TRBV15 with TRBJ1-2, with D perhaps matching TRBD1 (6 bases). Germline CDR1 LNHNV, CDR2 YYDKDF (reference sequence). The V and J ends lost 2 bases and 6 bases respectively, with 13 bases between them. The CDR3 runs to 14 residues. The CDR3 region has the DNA TGTGCCACCAGCAGATCTACTTACAGGGATGGCTACACCTTC. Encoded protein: CATSRSTYRDGYTF.

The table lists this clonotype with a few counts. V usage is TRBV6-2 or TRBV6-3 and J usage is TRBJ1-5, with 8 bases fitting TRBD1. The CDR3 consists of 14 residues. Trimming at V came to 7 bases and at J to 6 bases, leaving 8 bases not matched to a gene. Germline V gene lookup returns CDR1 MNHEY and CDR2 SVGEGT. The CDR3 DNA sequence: TGTGCCAGCAACCCCGACAGGGGAAGTCAGCCCCAGCATTTT. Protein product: CASNPDRGSQPQHF.

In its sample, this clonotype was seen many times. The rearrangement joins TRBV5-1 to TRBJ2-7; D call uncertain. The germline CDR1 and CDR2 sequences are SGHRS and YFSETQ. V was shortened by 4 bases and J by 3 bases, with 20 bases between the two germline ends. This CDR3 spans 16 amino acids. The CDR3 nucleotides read TGCGCCAGCAGCCCTGCGGAGATACCTACTTACTACGAGCAGTACTTC. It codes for CASSPAEIPTYYEQYF.

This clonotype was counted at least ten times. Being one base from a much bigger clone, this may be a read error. In nucleotides, the CDR3 is TGTGCCAGCAGATTCCAAGAGACCCAGTACTTC. It codes for CASRFQETQYF. This chain uses TRBV2 with TRBJ2-5; no clear D. Trimming shortened V by 6 bases and J by 1 base, and 3 bases separated the two germline ends. The CDR3 runs 11 residues. CDR1 is SNHLY, CDR2 FYNNEI, per germline. The complete variable domain, with remaining parts taken from reference TRBV2 and TRBJ2-5, reads EPEVTQTPSHQVTQMGQEVILRCVPISNHLYFYWYRQILGQKVEFLVSFYNNEISEKSEIFDDQFSVERPDGSNFTLKIRSTKLEDSAMYFCASRFQETQYFGPGTRLLVL.

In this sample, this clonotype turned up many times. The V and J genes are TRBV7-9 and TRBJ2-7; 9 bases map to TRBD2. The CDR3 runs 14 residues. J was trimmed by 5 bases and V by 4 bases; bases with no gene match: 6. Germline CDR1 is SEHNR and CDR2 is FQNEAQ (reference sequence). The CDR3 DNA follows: TGTGCCAGCAGCTATAGCGGGAGTAGCGACGAGCAGTACTTC. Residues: CASSYSGSSDEQYF.

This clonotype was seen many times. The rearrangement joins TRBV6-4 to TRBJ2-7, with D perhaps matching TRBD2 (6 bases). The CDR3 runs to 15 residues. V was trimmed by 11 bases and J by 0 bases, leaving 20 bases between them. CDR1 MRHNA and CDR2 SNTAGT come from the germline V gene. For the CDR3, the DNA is TGTGCCCCTTCCCCCCAGGGCGGGGACTCCTACGAGCAGTACTTC. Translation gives CAPSPQGGDSYEQYF.

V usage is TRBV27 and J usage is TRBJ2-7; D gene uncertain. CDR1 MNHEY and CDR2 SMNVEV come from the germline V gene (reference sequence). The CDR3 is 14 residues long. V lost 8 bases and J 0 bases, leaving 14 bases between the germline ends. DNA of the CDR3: TGTGCCAGCGCGCACCAGGTGACCTCCTACGAGCAGTACTTC. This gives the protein CASAHQVTSYEQYF.

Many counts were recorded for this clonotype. The CDR3 DNA reads as TGTGCCAGCAGTTATGCTGGGGTGAACCAGCCCCAGCATTTT. This encodes CASSYAGVNQPQHF. V is TRBV6-2 or TRBV6-3 and J is TRBJ1-5; no definite D call. The V end lost 3 bases, the J end lost 7 bases, and 13 bases lay between the germline ends. Germline assignment: CDR1 MNHEY and CDR2 SVGEGT. This CDR3 has 14 residues.

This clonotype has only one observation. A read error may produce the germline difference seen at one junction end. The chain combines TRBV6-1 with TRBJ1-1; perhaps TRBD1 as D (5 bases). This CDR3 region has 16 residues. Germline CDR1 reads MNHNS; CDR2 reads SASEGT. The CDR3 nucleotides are TGTGCCAGCAGTGGCCCCAAAGGGGTCTTAAACACTGATGCTTTCTTT. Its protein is CASSGPKGVLNTDAFF.

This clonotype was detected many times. The CDR3 sequence: CASSPWRERQETQYF. The CDR3 DNA reads as TGTGCCAGCTCACCATGGCGGGAGCGCCAAGAGACCCAGTACTTC. J is TRBJ2-5 and V is TRBV18; 7 nucleotides match TRBD2. The V gene end was trimmed by 2 bases and the J gene end by 1 base; junction bases not matched to a gene: 4. Germline V gives CDR1 KGHSH, CDR2 LQKENI. CDR3 length equals 15 residues.

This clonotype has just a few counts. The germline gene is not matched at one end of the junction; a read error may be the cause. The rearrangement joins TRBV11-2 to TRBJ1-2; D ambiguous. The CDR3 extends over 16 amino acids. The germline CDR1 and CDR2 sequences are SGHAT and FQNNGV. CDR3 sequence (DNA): TGTGCCAGCAGCATAGAAGCCACGCAGCTCCCTTTGGGTTACACCTTC. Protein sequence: CASSIEATQLPLGYTF.

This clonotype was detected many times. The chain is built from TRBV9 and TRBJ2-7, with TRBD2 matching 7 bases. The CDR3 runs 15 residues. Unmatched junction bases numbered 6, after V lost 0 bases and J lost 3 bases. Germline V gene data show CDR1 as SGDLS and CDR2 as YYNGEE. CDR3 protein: CASSVGGGSIYEQYF. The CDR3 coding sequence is TGTGCCAGCAGCGTAGGGGGGGGTTCTATCTACGAGCAGTACTTC.

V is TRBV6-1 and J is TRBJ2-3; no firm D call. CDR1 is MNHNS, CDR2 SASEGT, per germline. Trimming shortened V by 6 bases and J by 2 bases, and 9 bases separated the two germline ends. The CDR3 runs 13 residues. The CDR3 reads CASRGPTTDTQYF. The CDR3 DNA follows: TGTGCCAGCAGGGGCCCCACCACAGATACGCAGTATTTT.

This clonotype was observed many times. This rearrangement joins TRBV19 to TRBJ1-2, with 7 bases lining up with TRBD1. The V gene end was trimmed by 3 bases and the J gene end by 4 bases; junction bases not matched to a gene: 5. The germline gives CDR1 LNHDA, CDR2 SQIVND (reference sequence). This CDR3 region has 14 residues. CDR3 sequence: CASSIQGDRYGYTF. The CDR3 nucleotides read TGTGCCAGTAGTATTCAGGGGGACCGCTATGGCTACACCTTC.

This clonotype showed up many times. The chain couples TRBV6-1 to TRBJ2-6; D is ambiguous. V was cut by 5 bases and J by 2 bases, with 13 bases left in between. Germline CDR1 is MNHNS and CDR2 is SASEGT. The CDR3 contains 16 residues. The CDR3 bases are TGTGCCAGCAGTCCTTATTCTGGGGCTGGGGCCAACGTCCTGACTTTC. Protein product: CASSPYSGAGANVLTF.

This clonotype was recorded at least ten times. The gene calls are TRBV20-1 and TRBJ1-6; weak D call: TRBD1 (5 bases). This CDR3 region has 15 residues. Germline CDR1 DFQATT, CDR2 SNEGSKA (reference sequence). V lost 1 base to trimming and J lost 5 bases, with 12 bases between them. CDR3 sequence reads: CSARVPGQNNSPLHF. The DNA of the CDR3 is TGCAGTGCTAGAGTACCAGGACAAAATAATTCACCCCTCCACTTT.

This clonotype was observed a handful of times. CDR3 region: CASSPRHSYQETQYF. For the CDR3, the DNA is TGTGCCAGCAGCCCACGACATTCGTACCAAGAGACCCAGTACTTC. The chain couples TRBV3-1 to TRBJ2-5; D unresolved. V was shortened by 4 bases and J by 0 bases, with 12 bases between the two germline ends. CDR3 length: 15 amino acids. Germline CDR1 LGHDT, CDR2 YNNKEL (reference sequence).

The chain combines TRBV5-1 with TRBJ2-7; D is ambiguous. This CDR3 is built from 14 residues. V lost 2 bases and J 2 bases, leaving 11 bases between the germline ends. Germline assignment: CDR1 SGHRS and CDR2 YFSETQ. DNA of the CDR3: TGCGCCAGCAGCTTCGGCCCGAATACCTACGAGCAGTACTTC. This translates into CASSFGPNTYEQYF.

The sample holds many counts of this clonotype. The CDR3 sequence is CASSRGQGDGYTF. CDR3 coding DNA: TGTGCCAGCAGTAGAGGACAGGGTGATGGCTACACCTTC. The rearrangement joins TRBV6-5 to TRBJ1-2, with 8 positions matching TRBD1. This CDR3 spans 13 amino acids. CDR1 and CDR2 (germline): MNHEY, SVGAGI. Losses at the gene ends were 5 bases for V and 6 bases for J; bases not matched to a gene: 5.

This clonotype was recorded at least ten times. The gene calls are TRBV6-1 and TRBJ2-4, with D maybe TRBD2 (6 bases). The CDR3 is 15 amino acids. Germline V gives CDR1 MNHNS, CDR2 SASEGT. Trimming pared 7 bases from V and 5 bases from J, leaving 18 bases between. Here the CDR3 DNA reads TGTGCCAGCACAACTAGCCTGTCGTGGGAAAACATTCAGTACTTC. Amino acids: CASTTSLSWENIQYF.

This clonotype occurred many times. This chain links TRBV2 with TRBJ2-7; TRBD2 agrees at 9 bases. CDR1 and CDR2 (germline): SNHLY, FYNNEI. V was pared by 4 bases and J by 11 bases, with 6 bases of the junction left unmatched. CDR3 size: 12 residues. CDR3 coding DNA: TGTGCCAGCAGTGGCGCGGGAGGGCCTGAGTACTTC. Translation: CASSGAGGPEYF.

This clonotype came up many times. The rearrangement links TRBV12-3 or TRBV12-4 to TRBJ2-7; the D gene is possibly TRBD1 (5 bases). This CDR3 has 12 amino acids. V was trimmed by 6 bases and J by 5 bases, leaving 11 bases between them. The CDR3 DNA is TGTGCCAGCAGAGGCAGGGAAAACGAGCAGTACTTC. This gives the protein CASRGRENEQYF.

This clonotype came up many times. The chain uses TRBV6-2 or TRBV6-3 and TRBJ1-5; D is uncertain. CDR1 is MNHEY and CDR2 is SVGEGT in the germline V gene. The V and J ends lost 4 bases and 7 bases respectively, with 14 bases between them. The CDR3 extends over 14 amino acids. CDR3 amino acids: CASSSGPETQPQHF. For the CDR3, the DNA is TGTGCCAGCAGTTCAGGTCCAGAGACCCAGCCCCAGCATTTT.

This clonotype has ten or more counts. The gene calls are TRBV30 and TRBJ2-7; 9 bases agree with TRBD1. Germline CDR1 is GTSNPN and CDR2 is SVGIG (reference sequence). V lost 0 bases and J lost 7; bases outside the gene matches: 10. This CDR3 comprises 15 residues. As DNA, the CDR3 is TGTGCCTGGAGTGTACGGGGGACAGGGTTTAAAGAGCAGTACTTC. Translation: CAWSVRGTGFKEQYF.

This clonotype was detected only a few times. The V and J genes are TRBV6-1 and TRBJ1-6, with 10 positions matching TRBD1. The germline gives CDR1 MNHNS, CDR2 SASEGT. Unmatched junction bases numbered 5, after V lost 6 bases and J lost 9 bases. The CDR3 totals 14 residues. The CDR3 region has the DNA TGTGCCAGCAGCATGACAGGGGGCGGTTCACCCCTCCACTTT. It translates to CASSMTGGGSPLHF.

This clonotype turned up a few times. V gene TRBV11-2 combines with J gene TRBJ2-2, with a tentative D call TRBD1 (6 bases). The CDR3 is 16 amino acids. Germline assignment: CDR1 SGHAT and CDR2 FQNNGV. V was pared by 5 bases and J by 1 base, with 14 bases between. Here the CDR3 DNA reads TGTGCCAGCAGCCTACTTAGGGACATGAACACCGGGGAGCTGTTTTTT. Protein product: CASSLLRDMNTGELFF.

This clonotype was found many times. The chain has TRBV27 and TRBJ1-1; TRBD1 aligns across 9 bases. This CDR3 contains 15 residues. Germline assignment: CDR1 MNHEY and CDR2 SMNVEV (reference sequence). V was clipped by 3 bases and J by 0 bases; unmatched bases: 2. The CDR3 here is CASSFGTGMNTEAFF. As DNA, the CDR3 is TGTGCCAGCAGTTTCGGGACAGGGATGAACACTGAAGCTTTCTTT.

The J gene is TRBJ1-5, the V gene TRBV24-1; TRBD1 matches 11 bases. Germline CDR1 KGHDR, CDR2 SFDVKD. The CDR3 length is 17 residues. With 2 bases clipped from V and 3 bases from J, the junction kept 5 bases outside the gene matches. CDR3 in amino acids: CATSDSRTGGNNQPQHF. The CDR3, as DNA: TGTGCCACCAGTGATTCCCGGACAGGGGGCAACAATCAGCCCCAGCATTTT.

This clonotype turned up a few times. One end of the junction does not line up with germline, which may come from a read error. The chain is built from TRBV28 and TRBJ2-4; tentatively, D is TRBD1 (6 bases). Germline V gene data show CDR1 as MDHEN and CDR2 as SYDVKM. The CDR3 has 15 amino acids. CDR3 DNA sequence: TGTGCCAGCAGTCCCCCAGACAGGTTCGGAAACATTAAGTACTTC. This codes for CASSPPDRFGNIKYF.